These 10 T cell receptor beta chains originate from one sample sequenced in a study of identical twins. TCRdb used MiXCR to reprocess the 5' RACE reads, holding one entry per CDR3 protein. Of 1.5 million or so distinct CDR3 sequences in the sample, about 30% were seen once. Sample: cord blood. The receptors stem from a newborn girl in good health.

The table lists this clonotype with a few counts. The genes are TRBV7-9 and TRBJ2-3, with D perhaps matching TRBD2 (5 bases). The V end was cut by 5 bases, the J end by 5 bases, with 11 bases between. CDR1 SEHNR and CDR2 FQNEAQ come from the germline V gene (reference sequence). The CDR3 sequence is 13 residues long. CDR3 DNA sequence: TGTGCCAGCAGCCCAGCGGCCGGAGATACGCAGTATTTT. Translation: CASSPAAGDTQYF.

The chain links TRBV4-2 to TRBJ2-3, with a tentative D call TRBD2 (5 bases). V shed 3 bases and J shed 0 bases, with 13 bases lying between them. Germline V gene data show CDR1 as LGHNA and CDR2 as YNFKEQ. The CDR3 is 16 residues long. In DNA form, the CDR3 reads TGTGCCAGCAGCCACCCAAGCGGCACTAGCACAGATACGCAGTATTTT. As protein: CASSHPSGTSTDTQYF.

This clonotype showed up just a few times. The CDR3 reads CASSVVSGGVGEQFF. The CDR3 DNA sequence: TGTGCCAGCAGCGTAGTTAGCGGGGGGGTCGGTGAGCAGTTCTTC. This rearrangement joins TRBV9 to TRBJ2-1; 11 bases match TRBD2. V was pared by 0 bases and J by 9 bases, with 5 bases of the junction left unmatched. The CDR3 is made up of 15 amino acids. In germline, CDR1 is SGDLS, CDR2 YYNGEE.

The chain combines TRBV5-1 with TRBJ2-5; D perhaps matches TRBD1 (5 bases). This CDR3 has 14 amino acids. Germline loops: CDR1 SGHRS, CDR2 YFSETQ. The germline V and J ends were trimmed by 0 bases and 5 bases, with 11 bases remaining between them. DNA for the CDR3: TGCGCCAGCAGCTTGGCCTACGACAGCGAGACCCAGTACTTC. Translated, it gives CASSLAYDSETQYF.

This clonotype came up a few times. The chain uses TRBV4-2 and TRBJ1-1; D unclear. The V and J ends lost 0 bases and 11 bases respectively, with 13 bases between them. Looked up from germline, CDR1 is LGHNA and CDR2 is YNFKEQ. This CDR3 is built from 13 residues. The CDR3: CASSQERRQGAFF. The CDR3 DNA is TGTGCCAGCAGCCAAGAACGGCGTCAAGGGGCTTTCTTT.

The chain links TRBV30 to TRBJ2-7, with a weak D call TRBD1 (5 bases). The CDR3 extends over 11 amino acids. The germline gives CDR1 GTSNPN, CDR2 SVGIG (reference sequence). V was shortened by 4 bases and J by 3 bases, with 7 bases between the two germline ends. The CDR3, as DNA: TGTGCCTGGATCGACAGCTACGAGCAGTACTTC. Amino acid sequence: CAWIDSYEQYF.

This clonotype has just a few counts. The rearrangement joins TRBV14 to TRBJ2-3, with D perhaps matching TRBD1 (5 bases). The CDR3 covers 15 residues. Germline V lookup: CDR1 SGHDN, CDR2 FVKESK. With 0 bases removed from V and 7 bases from J, the gap between germline ends came to 14 bases. CDR3: CASSQEGPRRNTQYF. In DNA, the CDR3 is TGTGCCAGCAGCCAAGAGGGGCCGAGACGGAATACGCAGTATTTT.

This clonotype was observed a handful of times. The J gene is TRBJ2-5, the V gene TRBV29-1, with 10 positions matching TRBD2. CDR1 SQVTM and CDR2 ANQGSEA come from the germline V gene. The CDR3 contains 14 residues. Losses at the gene ends were 8 bases for V and 3 bases for J; bases not matched to a gene: 9. Written as DNA, the CDR3 is TGCAGCCCCTACTTACTAGCGGGAAAAGAGACCCAGTACTTC. This translates into CSPYLLAGKETQYF.

V usage is TRBV21-1 and J usage is TRBJ2-7; the tabulated D call, TRBD1, remains unverified against the DNA. TRBV21-1 is shown as a pseudogene. The CDR3 loop spans 12 amino acids. The CDR3 loop reads CASSKAEGRQYF. CDR3 coding DNA: TGTGCCAGCAGCAAAGCGGAGGGGAGGCAGTACTTC.

The chain uses TRBV2 and TRBJ2-1; D gene uncertain. V dropped 8 bases and J dropped 4 bases, with 9 bases sitting between them. Germline CDR1 SNHLY, CDR2 FYNNEI. The length of the CDR3 is 12 residues. The CDR3 DNA follows: TGTGCCAGCGCTGTAGCATACAATGAGCAGTTCTTC. Translated, it gives CASAVAYNEQFF. Using reference TRBV2 and TRBJ2-1 for the parts outside the CDR3, the full variable domain is EPEVTQTPSHQVTQMGQEVILRCVPISNHLYFYWYRQILGQKVEFLVSFYNNEISEKSEIFDDQFSVERPDGSNFTLKIRSTKLEDSAMYFCASAVAYNEQFFGPGTRLTVL.